Listed here are 14 T cell receptor beta chains from one sample, sequenced in a study of blood T cell repertoires in COVID-19. Sequencing was performed with immunoSEQ multiplex PCR; in TCRdb, only in-frame clones are kept and a portion is missing. Of 80,000 to 95,000 clones listed, 91% are singletons. Sequencing was performed on peripheral blood. These receptor sequences come from a human donor with active COVID-19. The donor label of this sample is uncertain.

This clone was recorded a few times. The CDR3, as DNA: TGTGCCAGCAAGCGGAGCACAGATACGCAGTATTTT. It codes for CASKRSTDTQYF. This rearrangement joins TRBV12-3 or TRBV12-4 to TRBJ2-3; the D gene is possibly TRBD2 (5 bases). The CDR3 has 12 amino acids. Trimming removed 7 bases at V and 0 bases at J, with 5 bases between.

The chain links TRBV6-4 to TRBJ2-2; the D gene is possibly TRBD2 (6 bases). The CDR3 extends over 15 amino acids. CDR1 is MRHNA, CDR2 SNTAGT, per germline. Deletions cut 8 bases from V and 3 bases from J, with 16 bases between. This chain's CDR3 is CASARLEGDTGELFF. The CDR3, as DNA: TGTGCCAGCGCGAGACTAGAAGGGGACACCGGGGAGCTGTTTTTT.

The chain couples TRBV7-2 to TRBJ1-2, with D uncertain. Per the germline V gene, CDR1 is SGHTA and CDR2 is FQGNSA. The CDR3 loop spans 13 amino acids. The germline V and J ends were trimmed by 1 base and 2 bases, with 5 bases remaining between them. In nucleotides, the CDR3 is TGTGCCAGCAGCTTAGAAGAGAACTATGGCTACACCTTC. It translates to CASSLEENYGYTF.

The DNA for the CDR3 is TGTGCCAGCAGTAAGAGGACAGGGACCTACGAGCAGTACTTC. It yields the protein CASSKRTGTYEQYF. The rearrangement links TRBV6-5 to TRBJ2-7; 8 bases are shared with TRBD1. Trimming cost V 5 bases and J 2 bases; bases outside gene matches: 5. The CDR3 length is 14 residues. The germline gives CDR1 MNHEY, CDR2 SVGAGI.

DNA for the CDR3: TGCGCCAGCAGCCAAGGATTCGAGGGAAACACCATATATTTT. Translated, it gives CASSQGFEGNTIYF. V usage is TRBV4-1 and J usage is TRBJ1-3; D gene unclear. V lost 1 base and J 4 bases, leaving 8 bases between the germline ends. Germline assignment: CDR1 MGHRA and CDR2 YSYEKL. This CDR3 comprises 14 residues.

This rearrangement joins TRBV29-1 to TRBJ2-2; TRBD2 aligns across 10 bases. This CDR3 has 15 residues. J lost 6 bases, V lost 2 bases, and 6 bases had no gene match. The germline gives CDR1 SQVTM, CDR2 ANQGSEA. This CDR3 reads CSVEPSGGAPGELFF. CDR3 bases: TGCAGCGTTGAACCGAGCGGGGGGGCCCCCGGGGAGCTGTTTTTT.

The chain has TRBV29-1 and TRBJ1-2, with D possibly TRBD1 on 6 matching bases. Germline assignment: CDR1 SQVTM and CDR2 ANQGSEA. The V end lost 7 bases, the J end lost 5 bases, and 17 bases lay between the germline ends. This CDR3 has 13 amino acids. In DNA form, the CDR3 reads TGCAGCGCCCTCACGGACAGCCCTTATGGCTACACCTTC. Amino acid sequence: CSALTDSPYGYTF.

V is TRBV7-9 and J is TRBJ2-4; a possible D gene is TRBD2 (6 bases). Germline CDR1 is SEHNR and CDR2 is FQNEAQ (reference sequence). V lost 1 base to trimming and J lost 3 bases, with 13 bases between them. The CDR3 totals 16 residues. The CDR3 nucleotides are TGTGCCAGCAGCTTAGAAATCGGGGGTCGCAAAAACATTCAGTACTTC. Its protein product is CASSLEIGGRKNIQYF.

V gene TRBV5-8 combines with J gene TRBJ2-5; 15 nucleotides match TRBD2. V dropped 4 bases and J dropped 2; count of bases not matched to a gene: 3. The germline V gene has CDR1 SGHTS and CDR2 YDEGEE. The CDR3 contains 16 residues. The CDR3 is CASSRGLAGGQETQYF. The CDR3, as DNA: TGTGCCAGCAGCCGAGGACTAGCGGGGGGGCAAGAGACCCAGTACTTC.

This clone was seen only a few times. This chain links TRBV6-4 with TRBJ2-1; a possible D gene is TRBD1 (5 bases). The germline CDR1 and CDR2 sequences are MRHNA and SNTAGT. The CDR3 runs to 15 residues. The germline V and J ends were trimmed by 6 bases and 7 bases, with 19 bases remaining between them. The CDR3 DNA reads TGTGCCAGCAGCCAGGGTAGCACGGGCGGAAATGAGCAGTTCTTC. Its translation is CASSQGSTGGNEQFF.

The gene calls are TRBV7-9 and TRBJ1-2; TRBD1 is a possible D gene (5 bases). This CDR3 has 13 amino acids. V dropped 5 bases and J dropped 2 bases, with 9 bases sitting between them. Germline V CDR1 and CDR2: SEHNR, FQNEAQ (reference sequence). CDR3 sequence reads: CASSGGENYGYTF. The CDR3 DNA reads as TGTGCCAGCAGCGGAGGGGAGAACTATGGCTACACCTTC.

The chain combines TRBV2 with TRBJ1-4, with 7 bases that match TRBD1. This CDR3 has 15 amino acids. CDR1 is SNHLY and CDR2 is FYNNEI in the germline V gene. With 3 bases clipped from V and 7 bases from J, the junction kept 8 bases outside the gene matches. The CDR3 protein is CASSEGRGRSEKLFF. In DNA form, the CDR3 reads TGTGCCAGCAGTGAGGGTAGGGGGCGAAGTGAAAAACTGTTTTTT.

This clone was seen only once. The chain uses TRBV7-3 and TRBJ2-2, with 8 bases matching TRBD2. From germline, CDR1 is SGHTA and CDR2 FQGTGA. The CDR3 extends over 17 amino acids. With V trimmed by 4 bases and J by 4 bases, 11 bases remained unmatched. The CDR3 loop reads CASSSQGGRGGTGELFF. In nucleotides, the CDR3 is TGTGCCAGCAGCTCACAGGGTGGACGGGGGGGCACCGGGGAGCTGTTTTTT.

This chain links TRBV19 with TRBJ2-3, with 7 bases matching TRBD2. V gave up 5 bases and J gave up 5 bases; unmatched junction bases: 7. Germline V gives CDR1 LNHDA, CDR2 SQIVND (reference sequence). This CDR3 has 14 amino acids. The CDR3 DNA is TGTGCCAGTAGTCTTTTGACTAGCCGAGATACGCAGTATTTT. Protein product: CASSLLTSRDTQYF.